This T cell receptor beta chain was identified in a study of cytomegalovirus exposure and HLA in healthy donors. This PCR relied on a set of 60 Vbeta primers and 13 Jbeta primers. This table comes from immunoSEQ multiplex PCR, and its TCRdb copy is limited to in-frame clones, with some not included. The sample has about 120,000 clones, around 80% seen once. Trimming removed 10 bases at V and 0 bases at J, with 14 bases between. Germline lookup yields CDR1 SGHTS and CDR2 YDEGEE. CDR3 size: 13 residues. The sequenced material came from PBMCs. This receptor was identified in a woman aged 40 to 55 in good health and CMV-seropositive. The chain carries TRBV5-8 and TRBJ2-7, with D tentatively TRBD2 (6 bases). CDR3 region: CAGERGISYEQYF. The DNA for the CDR3 is TGTGCCGGAGAACGGGGGATCTCCTACGAGCAGTACTTC.